Below are 29 T cell receptor beta chains sequenced from a single sample in a study of shared clonotypes between healthy human individuals. Produced via immunoSEQ multiplex PCR; TCRdb's table is partial and in-frame only. The sample has 2 million to 2.5 million clones, approximately 93% seen once. Sequencing used naive CD4+ T cells from PBMCs. Subset noted: CD45RA+ positively selected. These receptors originate from a young man in good health. Some clones in this sample may be carry-over from other donors' samples.

The V call is TRBV7-2, the J call TRBJ2-5, with a tentative D call TRBD1 (5 bases). Trimming removed 0 bases at V and 2 bases at J, with 7 bases between. The CDR3 runs to 14 residues. The germline CDR1 and CDR2 sequences are SGHTA and FQGNSA. The chain's CDR3 is CASSLAHRQETQYF. The CDR3 coding sequence is TGTGCCAGCAGCTTAGCGCACAGGCAAGAGACCCAGTACTTC.

The count of this clone is one. V gene TRBV9 combines with J gene TRBJ2-3; D ambiguous. CDR3 length equals 14 residues. V lost 4 bases, J lost 1 base, and 10 bases lay in between. CDR1 and CDR2 (germline): SGDLS, YYNGEE. CDR3 loop: CASSRISGTDTQYF. In DNA, the CDR3 is TGTGCCAGCAGCCGAATCTCTGGCACAGATACGCAGTATTTT.

CDR3 bases: TGTGCCATCAGTGGCATACCCAACACTGAAGCTTTCTTT. It is translated as CAISGIPNTEAFF. The rearrangement links TRBV10-3 to TRBJ1-1; D ambiguous. The CDR3 runs 13 residues. V shed 4 bases and J shed 2 bases, with 8 bases lying between them. Looked up from germline, CDR1 is ENHRY and CDR2 is SYGVKD.

On this clone: The same CDR3 can be traced to other DNA sequences in this sample. V and J are TRBV19 and TRBJ1-2; TRBD1 matches at 8 bases. Germline CDR1 reads LNHDA; CDR2 reads SQIVND (reference sequence). The CDR3 length is 13 residues. The V gene end was trimmed by 1 base and the J gene end by 8 bases; junction bases not matched to a gene: 3. The CDR3 DNA reads TGTGCCAGTAGTATAGCAGGGGGCGGAGGCTACACCTTC. This codes for CASSIAGGGGYTF. Using reference TRBV19 and TRBJ1-2 for the parts outside the CDR3, the full variable domain is DGGITQSPKYLFRKEGQNVTLSCEQNLNHDAMYWYRQDPGQGLRLIYYSQIVNDFQKGDIAEGYSVSREKKESFPLTVTSAQKNPTAFYLCASSIAGGGGYTFGSGTRLTVV.

The chain links TRBV5-4 to TRBJ2-1; D is unresolved. This CDR3 comprises 15 residues. V shed 4 bases and J shed 0 bases, with 11 bases lying between them. Germline V lookup: CDR1 SGHNT, CDR2 YYREEE (reference sequence). The CDR3 sequence: CASSPTANSYNEQFF. CDR3 nucleotide sequence: TGTGCCAGCAGCCCAACGGCCAACTCCTACAATGAGCAGTTCTTC. The variable domain in full, completed from reference TRBV5-4 and TRBJ2-1, reads ETGVTQSPTHLIKTRGQQVTLRCSSQSGHNTVSWYQQALGQGPQFIFQYYREEENGRGNFPPRFSGLQFPNYSSELNVNALELDDSALYLCASSPTANSYNEQFFGPGTRLTVL.

As to this clone: The sample contains more than one DNA sequence encoding this CDR3. The J gene is TRBJ1-1, the V gene TRBV2; D is unclear. The germline gives CDR1 SNHLY, CDR2 FYNNEI. CDR3 size: 13 residues. Trimming cost V 4 bases and J 0 bases, with 6 bases left between them. The CDR3 spells CASSGDLNTEAFF. CDR3 nucleotides: TGTGCCAGCAGTGGAGACTTGAACACTGAAGCTTTCTTT.

This CDR3 reads CASSFSGFGTEAFF. The CDR3 region has the DNA TGTGCCAGCAGCTTTTCGGGGTTTGGAACTGAAGCTTTCTTT. The rearrangement links TRBV7-9 to TRBJ1-1; D is undetermined. V lost 3 bases and J 5 bases, leaving 13 bases between the germline ends. Germline V gene data show CDR1 as SEHNR and CDR2 as FQNEAQ (reference sequence). The CDR3 sequence is 14 residues long.

The count of this clone is one. This same CDR3 is encoded by further DNA sequences in the sample. The chain combines TRBV5-1 with TRBJ1-2, with unresolved D. Germline CDR1 and CDR2: SGHRS and YFSETQ. Trimming pared 2 bases from V and 2 bases from J, leaving 7 bases between. The CDR3 is 13 residues long. The CDR3 here is CASSFEINYGYTF. The CDR3 DNA reads as TGCGCCAGCAGCTTCGAAATAAACTATGGCTACACCTTC.

The J gene is TRBJ2-2, the V gene TRBV7-3; 8 nucleotides align to TRBD1. V gave up 5 bases and J gave up 4 bases; unmatched junction bases: 6. Germline CDR1 reads SGHTA; CDR2 reads FQGTGA. The CDR3 is 15 residues long. The chain's CDR3 is CASSPGQGATGELFF. The CDR3 DNA follows: TGTGCCAGCAGCCCAGGACAGGGAGCCACCGGGGAGCTGTTTTTT.

This chain joins TRBV19 and TRBJ1-1; D is possibly TRBD1 (6 bases). CDR1 is LNHDA and CDR2 is SQIVND in the germline V gene (reference sequence). Trimming shortened V by 8 bases and J by 4 bases, and 17 bases separated the two germline ends. The CDR3 has 14 residues. As DNA, the CDR3 is TGTGCCAGTTACCCACAGGGCGAGGCCACTGAAGCTTTCTTT. Protein product: CASYPQGEATEAFF.

The gene calls are TRBV19 and TRBJ2-3; a possible D gene is TRBD2 (6 bases). CDR1 and CDR2 from the germline V gene are LNHDA and SQIVND (reference sequence). V was clipped by 5 bases and J by 0 bases, with 18 bases between them. The CDR3 covers 17 residues. CDR3 residues: CASSGFLLAGSTDTQYF. CDR3 DNA: TGTGCCAGTAGTGGATTTTTACTAGCTGGAAGCACAGATACGCAGTATTTT.

The V and J genes are TRBV7-9 and TRBJ2-1; no clear D. This CDR3 comprises 15 residues. Trimming removed 1 base at V and 3 bases at J, with 10 bases between. The germline gives CDR1 SEHNR, CDR2 FQNEAQ (reference sequence). The CDR3 spells CASSLVPSLYNEQFF. CDR3 sequence (DNA): TGTGCCAGCAGCTTAGTTCCGAGTCTCTACAATGAGCAGTTCTTC.

A remark on this clone: The sample carries other DNA sequences with the same CDR3. V and J are TRBV9 and TRBJ2-7, with 12 bases aligning to TRBD2. CDR1 and CDR2 from the germline V gene are SGDLS and YYNGEE. The CDR3 has 14 amino acids. With V trimmed by 2 bases and J by 6 bases, 3 bases remained unmatched. The CDR3 DNA is TGTGCCAGCAGCGTCGGACTAGCGGGAACCGAGCAGTACTTC. Protein sequence: CASSVGLAGTEQYF.

This chain links TRBV9 with TRBJ2-3; 9 positions agree with TRBD2. With 4 bases clipped from V and 2 bases from J, the junction kept 8 bases outside the gene matches. CDR1 and CDR2 from the germline V gene are SGDLS and YYNGEE. The CDR3 spans 16 residues. CDR3 bases: TGTGCCAGCAGCACCCTAGGACTAGCGACCACAGATACGCAGTATTTT. Translating gives CASSTLGLATTDTQYF.

J is TRBJ1-2 and V is TRBV20-1; a weak D match, TRBD1 (5 bases). Between the trimmed V and J ends, which lost 3 bases and 8 bases, there was a span of 10 bases. The V gene's germline CDR1 is DFQATT and CDR2 SNEGSKA (reference sequence). The CDR3 sequence is 11 residues long. The chain's CDR3 is CSARGPVGYTF. The DNA for the CDR3 is TGCAGTGCTAGGGGGCCCGTCGGCTACACCTTC.

Notes on this clone: Other nucleotide sequences in the sample specify the same CDR3. The J gene is TRBJ2-5, the V gene TRBV5-1; no firm D call. Germline V lookup: CDR1 SGHRS, CDR2 YFSETQ. This CDR3 is 14 amino acids long. Trimming pared 0 bases from V and 5 bases from J, leaving 11 bases between. The CDR3 DNA sequence: TGCGCCAGCAGCTTGGAAGGGTCGGGTGAGACCCAGTACTTC. Its translation: CASSLEGSGETQYF.

The chain recombines TRBV29-1 with TRBJ2-7, with 10 bases aligning to TRBD2. The trim removed 7 bases at V and 3 bases at J, leaving 6 bases unmatched. Germline V gene data show CDR1 as SQVTM and CDR2 as ANQGSEA. The CDR3 runs 13 residues. CDR3: CSARTSGDYEQYF. DNA of the CDR3: TGCAGCGCTAGGACTAGCGGAGACTACGAGCAGTACTTC.

This chain uses TRBV28 with TRBJ1-1; no firm D call. Germline assignment: CDR1 MDHEN and CDR2 SYDVKM. The length of the CDR3 is 12 residues. Trimming shortened V by 10 bases and J by 1 base, and 10 bases separated the two germline ends. The CDR3 bases are TGTGCCACCGCGGAGCGGAACACTGAAGCTTTCTTT. Translated, it gives CATAERNTEAFF. The whole variable domain, filled in from reference TRBV28 and TRBJ1-1, reads DVKVTQSSRYLVKRTGEKVFLECVQDMDHENMFWYRQDPGLGLRLIYFSYDVKMKEKGDIPEGYSVSREKKERFSLILESASTNQTSMYLCATAERNTEAFFGQGTRLTVV.

This chain connects TRBV25-1 to TRBJ2-3; 8 nucleotides align to TRBD2. CDR1 is MGHDK and CDR2 is SYGVNS in the germline V gene. Losses at the gene ends were 3 bases for V and 2 bases for J; bases not matched to a gene: 4. The length of the CDR3 is 15 residues. The CDR3 region has the DNA TGTGCCAGCAGTGACGTAGCGGGAAACACAGATACGCAGTATTTT. Translation gives CASSDVAGNTDTQYF.

The V call is TRBV7-9, the J call TRBJ1-1; 7 positions agree with TRBD1. Germline trimming cut 2 bases from V and 3 bases from J; bases unmatched to any gene: 6. CDR1 SEHNR and CDR2 FQNEAQ come from the germline V gene (reference sequence). CDR3 length equals 15 residues. The CDR3 nucleotides read TGTGCCAGCAGCTTATCCCGGACAGGAGACACTGAAGCTTTCTTT. This encodes CASSLSRTGDTEAFF.

The chain couples TRBV2 to TRBJ1-2; no definite D call. V dropped 2 bases and J dropped 2 bases, with 9 bases sitting between them. CDR3 length: 14 amino acids. Per the germline V gene, CDR1 is SNHLY and CDR2 is FYNNEI. The CDR3, as DNA: TGTGCCAGCAGTGAAAGAGGCGTAAACTATGGCTACACCTTC. Translated, it gives CASSERGVNYGYTF.

Of note for this clone: In the same sample, other DNA sequences code for this CDR3. This chain connects TRBV28 to TRBJ2-5, with no clear D. V was shortened by 6 bases and J by 2 bases, with 4 bases between the two germline ends. The length of the CDR3 is 11 residues. CDR1 and CDR2 from the germline V gene are MDHEN and SYDVKM. The CDR3 reads CASRAQETQYF. The DNA for the CDR3 is TGTGCCAGCAGGGCACAAGAGACCCAGTACTTC.

This clone has just one count. The chain has TRBV5-4 and TRBJ2-2; unclear D gene. Germline values: CDR1 SGHNT, CDR2 YYREEE (reference sequence). This CDR3 is 13 amino acids long. Trimming took 0 bases from V and 4 from J, leaving 4 bases between them. CDR3 residues: CASSLALTGELFF. The DNA for the CDR3 is TGTGCCAGCAGCTTGGCCCTCACCGGGGAGCTGTTTTTT.

To note about this clone: Other DNA sequences of this sample code for an identical CDR3. The gene calls are TRBV9 and TRBJ2-3; weak D call: TRBD1 (5 bases). The V and J ends lost 0 bases and 0 bases respectively, with 8 bases between them. CDR1 SGDLS and CDR2 YYNGEE come from the germline V gene. This CDR3 has 15 residues. The CDR3 nucleotides read TGTGCCAGCAGCGTAGGGGGCGGTAGCACAGATACGCAGTATTTT. This translates into CASSVGGGSTDTQYF.

This chain joins TRBV21-1 and TRBJ2-7; TRBD2 is taken as the D call from the table, unchecked against the DNA. TRBV21-1 corresponds to a pseudogene. This CDR3 region has 21 residues. CDR3 sequence: CASSKVLMFPTTSGDEYEQYF. The CDR3 DNA reads as TGTGCCAGCAGCAAAGTCTTAATGTTCCCGACTACTAGCGGGGACGAATACGAGCAGTACTTC.

This chain joins TRBV28 and TRBJ1-2; 7 positions match TRBD1. The V and J ends lost 3 bases and 8 bases, in that order; junction bases with no gene match: 18. CDR3 size: 17 residues. The germline CDR1 and CDR2 sequences are MDHEN and SYDVKM. The CDR3 region has the DNA TGTGCCAGCAGTTTTAACGGTATAGGGGGCGTTGCGGGCGGCTACACCTTC. It yields the protein CASSFNGIGGVAGGYTF.

The rearrangement links TRBV6-1 to TRBJ2-2; 8 bases are shared with TRBD2. Unmatched junction bases numbered 8, after V lost 5 bases and J lost 6 bases. The CDR3 length is 15 residues. Germline assignment: CDR1 MNHNS and CDR2 SASEGT. CDR3 coding DNA: TGTGCCAGCAGTCATAGCGGGAAGGGGGCCGGGGAGCTGTTTTTT. Translation: CASSHSGKGAGELFF.

The chain combines TRBV4-2 with TRBJ1-5, with D tentatively TRBD1 (6 bases). Trimming stripped 0 bases from V and 6 bases from J, with 18 bases between. The CDR3 has 17 amino acids. Germline V lookup: CDR1 LGHNA, CDR2 YNFKEQ. CDR3 in DNA: TGTGCCAGCAGCCAAGACGGAAGCGGGGGGGGCTCTCAGCCCCAGCATTTT. It translates to CASSQDGSGGGSQPQHF.

For this clone: The same CDR3 is also encoded by other DNA sequences in this sample. The gene calls are TRBV5-1 and TRBJ2-2, with 12 nucleotides matching TRBD1. The CDR3 has 16 amino acids. From germline, CDR1 is SGHRS and CDR2 YFSETQ. V gave up 3 bases and J gave up 2 bases; unmatched junction bases: 2. DNA of the CDR3: TGCGCCAGCAGCTCCGGGACAGGGGGCAACACCGGGGAGCTGTTTTTT. Its protein is CASSSGTGGNTGELFF.